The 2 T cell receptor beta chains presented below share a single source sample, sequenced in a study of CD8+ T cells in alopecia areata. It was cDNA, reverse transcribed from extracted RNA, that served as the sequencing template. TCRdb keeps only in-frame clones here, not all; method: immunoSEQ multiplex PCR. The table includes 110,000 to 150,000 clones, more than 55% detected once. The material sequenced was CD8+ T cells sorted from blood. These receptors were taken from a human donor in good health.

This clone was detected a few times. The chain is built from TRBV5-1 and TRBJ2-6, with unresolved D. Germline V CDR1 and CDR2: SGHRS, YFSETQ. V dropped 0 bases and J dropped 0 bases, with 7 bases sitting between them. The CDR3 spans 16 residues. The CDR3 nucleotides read TGCGCCAGCAGCTTGGGGCATCTCTCTGGGGCCAACGTCCTGACTTTC. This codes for CASSLGHLSGANVLTF.

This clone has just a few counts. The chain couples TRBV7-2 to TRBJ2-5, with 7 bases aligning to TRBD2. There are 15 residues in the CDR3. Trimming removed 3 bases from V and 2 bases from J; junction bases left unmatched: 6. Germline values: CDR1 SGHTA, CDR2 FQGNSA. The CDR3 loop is CASSLLPGRQETQYF. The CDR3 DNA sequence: TGTGCCAGCAGCTTGCTCCCCGGGAGGCAAGAGACCCAGTACTTC.